This T cell receptor beta chain was sequenced for a study of shared clonotypes between healthy human individuals. As to this clone: Its antigen is unknown.

Clones were sequenced by immunoSEQ multiplex PCR, and TCRdb holds only the in-frame ones, with some missing. The sample shows roughly 1.4 million clones, 97% to 99% of them seen only once. Germline CDR1 reads GTSNPN; CDR2 reads SVGIG (reference sequence). Trimming shortened V by 3 bases and J by 1 base, and 9 bases separated the two germline ends. CDR3 length equals 13 residues. Regarding the study as a whole: Larger richness was generally estimated for naive than memory subsets.

Material for sequencing was naive CD4+ T cells sorted from blood. The sample's subset: CD45RA+ positively selected. The TCR originated in a man aged 25 to 40 in good health. The rearrangement joins TRBV30 to TRBJ1-1; D ambiguous. The CDR3 spells CAWRLSTNTEAFF. The CDR3 coding sequence is TGTGCCTGGAGACTCAGCACGAACACTGAAGCTTTCTTT.